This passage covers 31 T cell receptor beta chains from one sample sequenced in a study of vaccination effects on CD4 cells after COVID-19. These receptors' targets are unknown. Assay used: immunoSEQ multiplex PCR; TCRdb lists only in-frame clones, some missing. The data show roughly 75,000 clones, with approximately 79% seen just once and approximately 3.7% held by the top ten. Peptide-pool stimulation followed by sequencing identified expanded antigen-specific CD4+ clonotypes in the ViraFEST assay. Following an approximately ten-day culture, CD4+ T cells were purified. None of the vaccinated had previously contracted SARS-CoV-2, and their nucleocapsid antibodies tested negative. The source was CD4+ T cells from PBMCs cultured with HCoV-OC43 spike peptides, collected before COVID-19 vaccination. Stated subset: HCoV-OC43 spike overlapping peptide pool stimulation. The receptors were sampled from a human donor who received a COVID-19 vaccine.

The chain's CDR3 is CASSPTGTSNNYGYTF. CDR3 bases: TGTGCCAGCAGCCCCACTGGGACCTCAAATAACTATGGCTACACCTTC. The J gene is TRBJ1-2, the V gene TRBV5-4, with D perhaps TRBD1 (5 bases). The germline gives CDR1 SGHNT, CDR2 YYREEE (reference sequence). CDR3 size: 16 residues. The V end was cut by 4 bases, the J end by 1 base, with 17 bases between.

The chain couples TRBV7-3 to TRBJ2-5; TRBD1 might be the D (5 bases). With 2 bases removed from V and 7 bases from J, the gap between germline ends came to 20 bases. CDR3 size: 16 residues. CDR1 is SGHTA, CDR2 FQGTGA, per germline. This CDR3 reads CASSLGFATGQGTQYF. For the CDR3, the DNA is TGTGCCAGCAGCTTAGGGTTCGCTACGGGTCAGGGGACCCAGTACTTC.

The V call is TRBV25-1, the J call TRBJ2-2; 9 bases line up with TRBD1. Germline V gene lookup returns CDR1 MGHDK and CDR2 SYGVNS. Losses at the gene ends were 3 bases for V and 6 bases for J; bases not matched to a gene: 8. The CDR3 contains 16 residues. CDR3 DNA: TGTGCCAGCAGTGAGACCCCGGACAGGGGTGCCGGGGAGCTGTTTTTT. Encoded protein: CASSETPDRGAGELFF.

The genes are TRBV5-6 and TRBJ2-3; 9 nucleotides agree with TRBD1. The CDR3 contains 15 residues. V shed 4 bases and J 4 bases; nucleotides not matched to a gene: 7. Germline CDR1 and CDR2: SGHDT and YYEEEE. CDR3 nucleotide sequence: TGTGCCAGCAGCGGTGGGGACAGGGAACCAGATACGCAGTATTTT. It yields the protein CASSGGDREPDTQYF. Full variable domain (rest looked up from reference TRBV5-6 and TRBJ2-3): DAGVTQSPTHLIKTRGQQVTLRCSPKSGHDTVSWYQQALGQGPQFIFQYYEEEERQRGNFPDRFSGHQFPNYSSELNVNALLLGDSALYLCASSGGDREPDTQYFGPGTRLTVL.

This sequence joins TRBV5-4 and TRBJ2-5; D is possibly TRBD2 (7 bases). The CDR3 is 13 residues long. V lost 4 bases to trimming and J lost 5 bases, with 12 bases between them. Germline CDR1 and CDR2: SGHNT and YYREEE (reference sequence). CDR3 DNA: TGTGCCAGCAGCCCGGGGGGCCGCGAGACCCAGTACTTC. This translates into CASSPGGRETQYF. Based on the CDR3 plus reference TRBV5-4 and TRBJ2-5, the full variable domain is ETGVTQSPTHLIKTRGQQVTLRCSSQSGHNTVSWYQQALGQGPQFIFQYYREEENGRGNFPPRFSGLQFPNYSSELNVNALELDDSALYLCASSPGGRETQYFGPGTRLLVL.

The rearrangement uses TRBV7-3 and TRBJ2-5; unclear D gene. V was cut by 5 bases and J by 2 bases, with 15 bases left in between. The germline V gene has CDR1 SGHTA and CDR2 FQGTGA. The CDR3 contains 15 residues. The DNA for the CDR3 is TGTGCCAGCAGCCCCCATGGAGTGGCGCAAGAGACCCAGTACTTC. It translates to CASSPHGVAQETQYF.

The CDR3 coding sequence is TGTGCCAGCAGACCAGACAGGTACCAAGAGACCCAGTACTTC. This codes for CASRPDRYQETQYF. The chain links TRBV5-4 to TRBJ2-5, with D possibly TRBD1 on 6 matching bases. This CDR3 has 14 residues. Trimming removed 5 bases from V and 0 bases from J, with 11 bases in between. Germline V gene data show CDR1 as SGHNT and CDR2 as YYREEE (reference sequence).

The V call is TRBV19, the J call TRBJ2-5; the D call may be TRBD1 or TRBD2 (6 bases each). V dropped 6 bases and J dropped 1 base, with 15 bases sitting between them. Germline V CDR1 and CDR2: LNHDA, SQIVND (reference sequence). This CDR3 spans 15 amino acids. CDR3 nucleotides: TGTGCCAGTAGACCCCGCGGGACACCCCAAGAGACCCAGTACTTC. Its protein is CASRPRGTPQETQYF.

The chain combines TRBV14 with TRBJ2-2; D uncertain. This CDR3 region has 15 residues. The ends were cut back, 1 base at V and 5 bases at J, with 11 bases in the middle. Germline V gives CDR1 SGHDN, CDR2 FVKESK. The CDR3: CASSQAGSLTGELFF. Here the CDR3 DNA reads TGTGCCAGCAGCCAAGCCGGGTCTCTAACCGGGGAGCTGTTTTTT.

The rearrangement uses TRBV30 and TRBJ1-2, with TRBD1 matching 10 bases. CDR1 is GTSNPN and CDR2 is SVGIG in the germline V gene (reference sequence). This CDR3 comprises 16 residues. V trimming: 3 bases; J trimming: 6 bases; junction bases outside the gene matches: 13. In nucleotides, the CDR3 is TGTGCCTGGAGCCGGGACAGGGGAGTTTTGCCGAATGGCTACACCTTC. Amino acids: CAWSRDRGVLPNGYTF.

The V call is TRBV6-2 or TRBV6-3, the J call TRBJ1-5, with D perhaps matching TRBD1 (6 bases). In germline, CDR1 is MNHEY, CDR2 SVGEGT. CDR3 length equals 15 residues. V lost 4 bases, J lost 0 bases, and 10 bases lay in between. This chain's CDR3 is CASSLQQGSNQPQHF. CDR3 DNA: TGTGCCAGCAGTTTACAACAGGGTAGCAATCAGCCCCAGCATTTT.

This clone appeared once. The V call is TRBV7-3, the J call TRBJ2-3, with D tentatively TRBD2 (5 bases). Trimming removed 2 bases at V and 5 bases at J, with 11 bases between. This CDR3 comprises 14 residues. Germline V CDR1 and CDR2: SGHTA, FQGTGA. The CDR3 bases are TGTGCCAGCAGCTTAGGGCTAGCAGGAGATACGCAGTATTTT. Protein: CASSLGLAGDTQYF.

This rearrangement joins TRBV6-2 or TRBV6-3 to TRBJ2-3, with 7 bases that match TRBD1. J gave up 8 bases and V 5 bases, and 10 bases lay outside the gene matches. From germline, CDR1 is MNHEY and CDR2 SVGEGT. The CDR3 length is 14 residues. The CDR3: CASSNPPTGITQYF. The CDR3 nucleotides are TGTGCCAGCAGTAACCCCCCGACAGGGATTACGCAGTATTTT.

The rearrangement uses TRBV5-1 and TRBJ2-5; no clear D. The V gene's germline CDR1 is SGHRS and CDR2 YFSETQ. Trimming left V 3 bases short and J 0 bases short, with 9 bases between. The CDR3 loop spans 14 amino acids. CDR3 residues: CASSSHGDQETQYF. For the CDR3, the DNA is TGCGCCAGCAGCTCCCATGGCGACCAAGAGACCCAGTACTTC. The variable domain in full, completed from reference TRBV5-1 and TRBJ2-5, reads KAGVTQTPRYLIKTRGQQVTLSCSPISGHRSVSWYQQTPGQGLQFLFEYFSETQRNKGNFPGRFSGRQFSNSRSEMNVSTLELGDSALYLCASSSHGDQETQYFGPGTRLLVL.

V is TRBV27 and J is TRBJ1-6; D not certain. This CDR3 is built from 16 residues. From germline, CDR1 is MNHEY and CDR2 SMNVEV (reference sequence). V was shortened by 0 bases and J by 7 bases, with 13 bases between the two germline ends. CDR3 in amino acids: CASSLSGSSGNSPLHF. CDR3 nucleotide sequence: TGTGCCAGCAGTTTATCGGGGTCCTCCGGGAATTCACCCCTCCACTTT.

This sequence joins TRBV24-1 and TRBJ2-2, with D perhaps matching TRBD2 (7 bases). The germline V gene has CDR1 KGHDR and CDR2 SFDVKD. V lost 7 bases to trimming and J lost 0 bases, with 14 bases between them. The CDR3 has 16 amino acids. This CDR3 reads CATSKGGLPNTGELFF. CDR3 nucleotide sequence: TGTGCCACCAGCAAGGGGGGACTACCGAACACCGGGGAGCTGTTTTTT.

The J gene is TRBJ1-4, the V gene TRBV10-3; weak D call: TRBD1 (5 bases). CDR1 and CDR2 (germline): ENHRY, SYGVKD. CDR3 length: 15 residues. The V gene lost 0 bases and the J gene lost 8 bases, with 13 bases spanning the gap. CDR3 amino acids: CAISESAGMGEKLFF. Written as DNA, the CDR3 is TGTGCCATCAGTGAGTCGGCAGGGATGGGCGAAAAACTGTTTTTT.

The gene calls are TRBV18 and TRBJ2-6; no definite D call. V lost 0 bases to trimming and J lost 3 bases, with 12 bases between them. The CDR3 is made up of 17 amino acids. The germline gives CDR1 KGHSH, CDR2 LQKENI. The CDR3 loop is CASSPPGRMVGANVLTF. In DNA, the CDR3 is TGTGCCAGCTCACCACCCGGGCGGATGGTTGGGGCCAACGTCCTGACTTTC.

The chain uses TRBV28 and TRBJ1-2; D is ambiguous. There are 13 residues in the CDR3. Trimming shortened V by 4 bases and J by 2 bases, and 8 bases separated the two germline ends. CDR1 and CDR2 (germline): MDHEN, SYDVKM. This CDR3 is CASSSPNNYGYTF. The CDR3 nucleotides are TGTGCCAGCAGTTCCCCAAACAACTATGGCTACACCTTC.

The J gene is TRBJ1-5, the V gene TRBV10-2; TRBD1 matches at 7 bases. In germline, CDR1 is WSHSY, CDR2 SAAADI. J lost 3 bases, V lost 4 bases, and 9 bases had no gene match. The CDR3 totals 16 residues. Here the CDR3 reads CASSGQETGINQPQHF. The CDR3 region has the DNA TGCGCCAGCAGTGGCCAAGAGACAGGGATCAATCAGCCCCAGCATTTT.

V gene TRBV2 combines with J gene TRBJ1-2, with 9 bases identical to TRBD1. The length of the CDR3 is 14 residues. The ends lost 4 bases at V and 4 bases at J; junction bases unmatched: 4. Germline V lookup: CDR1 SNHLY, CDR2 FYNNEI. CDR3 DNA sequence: TGTGCCAGCAGTGTCGACAGGGGGTTCTATGGCTACACCTTC. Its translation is CASSVDRGFYGYTF. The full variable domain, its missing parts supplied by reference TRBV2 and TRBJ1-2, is EPEVTQTPSHQVTQMGQEVILRCVPISNHLYFYWYRQILGQKVEFLVSFYNNEISEKSEIFDDQFSVERPDGSNFTLKIRSTKLEDSAMYFCASSVDRGFYGYTFGSGTRLTVV.

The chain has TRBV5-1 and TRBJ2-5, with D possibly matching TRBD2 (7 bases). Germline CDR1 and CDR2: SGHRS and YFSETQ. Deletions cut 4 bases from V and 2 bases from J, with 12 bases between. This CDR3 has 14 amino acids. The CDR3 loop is CASSGGGGQETQYF. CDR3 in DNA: TGCGCCAGCAGCGGGGGGGGCGGTCAAGAGACCCAGTACTTC. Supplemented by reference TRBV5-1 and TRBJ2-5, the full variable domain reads KAGVTQTPRYLIKTRGQQVTLSCSPISGHRSVSWYQQTPGQGLQFLFEYFSETQRNKGNFPGRFSGRQFSNSRSEMNVSTLELGDSALYLCASSGGGGQETQYFGPGTRLLVL.

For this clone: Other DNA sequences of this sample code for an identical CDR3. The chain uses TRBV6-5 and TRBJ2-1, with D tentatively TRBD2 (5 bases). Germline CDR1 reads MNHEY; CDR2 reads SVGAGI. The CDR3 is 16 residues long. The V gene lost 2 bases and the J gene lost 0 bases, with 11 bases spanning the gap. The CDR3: CASSYPSGGSYNEQFF. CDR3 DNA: TGTGCCAGCAGTTACCCCAGCGGAGGCTCCTACAATGAGCAGTTCTTC.

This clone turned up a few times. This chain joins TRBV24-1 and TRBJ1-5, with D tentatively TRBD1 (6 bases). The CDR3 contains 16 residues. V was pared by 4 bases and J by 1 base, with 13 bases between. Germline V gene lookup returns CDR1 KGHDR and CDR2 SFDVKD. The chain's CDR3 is CATSDRRGGSNQPQHF. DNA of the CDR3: TGTGCCACCAGTGACCGCAGGGGAGGGAGCAATCAGCCCCAGCATTTT.

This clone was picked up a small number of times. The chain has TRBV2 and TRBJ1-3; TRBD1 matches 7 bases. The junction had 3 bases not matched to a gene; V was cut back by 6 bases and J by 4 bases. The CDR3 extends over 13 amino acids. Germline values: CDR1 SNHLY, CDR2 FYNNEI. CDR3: CASSRTGGNTIYF. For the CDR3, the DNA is TGTGCCAGCAGCCGGACAGGCGGAAACACCATATATTTT.

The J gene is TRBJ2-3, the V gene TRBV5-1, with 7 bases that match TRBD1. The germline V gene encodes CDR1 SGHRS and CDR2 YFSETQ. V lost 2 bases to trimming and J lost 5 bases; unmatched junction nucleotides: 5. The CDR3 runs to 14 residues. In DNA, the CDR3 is TGCGCCAGCAGCTTTGACAGGGCGGTAGATACGCAGTATTTT. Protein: CASSFDRAVDTQYF.

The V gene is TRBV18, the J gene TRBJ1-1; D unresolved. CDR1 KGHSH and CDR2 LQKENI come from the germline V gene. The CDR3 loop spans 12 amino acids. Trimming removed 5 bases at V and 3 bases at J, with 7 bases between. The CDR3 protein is CASSKGDTEAFF. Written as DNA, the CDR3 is TGTGCCAGCTCAAAAGGCGACACTGAAGCTTTCTTT.

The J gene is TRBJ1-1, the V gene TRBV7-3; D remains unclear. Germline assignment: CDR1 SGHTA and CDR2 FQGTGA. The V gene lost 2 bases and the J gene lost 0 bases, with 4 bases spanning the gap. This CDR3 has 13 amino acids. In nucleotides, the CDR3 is TGTGCCAGCAGCTTACATGTGAACACTGAAGCTTTCTTT. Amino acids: CASSLHVNTEAFF.

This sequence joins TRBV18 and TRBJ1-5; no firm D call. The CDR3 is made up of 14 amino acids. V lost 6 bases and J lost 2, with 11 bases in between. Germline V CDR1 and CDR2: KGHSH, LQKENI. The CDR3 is CASSGYSGNQPQHF. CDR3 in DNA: TGTGCCAGCTCCGGTTACTCGGGCAATCAGCCCCAGCATTTT. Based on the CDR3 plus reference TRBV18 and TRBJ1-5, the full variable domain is NAGVMQNPRHLVRRRGQEARLRCSPMKGHSHVYWYRQLPEEGLKFMVYLQKENIIDESGMPKERFSAEFPKEGPSILRIQQVVRGDSAAYFCASSGYSGNQPQHFGDGTRLSIL.

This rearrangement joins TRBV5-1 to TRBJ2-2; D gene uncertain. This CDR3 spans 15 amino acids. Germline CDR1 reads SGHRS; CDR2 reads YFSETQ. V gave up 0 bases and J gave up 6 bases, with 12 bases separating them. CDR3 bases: TGCGCCAGCAGCTTGGATTTCATCCGGGCCGGGGAGCTGTTTTTT. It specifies CASSLDFIRAGELFF.

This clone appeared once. Written as DNA, the CDR3 is TGTGCCACCAGTGATCAGACGGCAAGCTCCTACAATGAGCAGTTCTTC. It encodes CATSDQTASSYNEQFF. The chain links TRBV24-1 to TRBJ2-1; unclear D gene. CDR3 length: 16 residues. V lost 3 bases and J 0 bases, leaving 11 bases between the germline ends. In germline, CDR1 is KGHDR, CDR2 SFDVKD.